Following are 25 T cell receptor beta chains from one sample sequenced in a study of CD8+ T cells in alopecia areata. Sequencing relied on a cDNA template that was reverse transcribed from extracted RNA. TCRdb keeps only in-frame clones here, not all; method: immunoSEQ multiplex PCR. The sample shows 150,000 to 200,000 clones, about 60% of them seen only once. Treatment indicated: oral pan-JAK inhibitor, 5-10 mg twice daily. The sequencing used CD8+ T cells sorted from blood, collected at week 24, from a patient treated with tofacitinib. Source of these receptors: a human donor with alopecia areata.

The rearrangement uses TRBV6-1 and TRBJ1-2; possibly TRBD1 for D (5 bases). The CDR3 length is 16 residues. The V end was cut by 6 bases, the J end by 6 bases, with 23 bases between. The V gene's germline CDR1 is MNHNS and CDR2 SASEGT. CDR3 in amino acids: CASRERKGPGLDGYTF. CDR3 DNA: TGTGCCAGCAGGGAAAGGAAGGGCCCGGGGCTTGATGGCTACACCTTC.

CDR3 in amino acids: CASSLAGESGGAFF. CDR3 in DNA: TGTGCCAGCAGCTTAGCTGGGGAGAGCGGGGGAGCTTTCTTT. The V and J genes are TRBV13 and TRBJ1-1; D is possibly TRBD1 (5 bases). CDR1 is PRHDT and CDR2 is FYEKMQ in the germline V gene (reference sequence). The CDR3 is 14 residues long. The V gene lost 1 base and the J gene lost 10 bases, with 16 bases spanning the gap.

This clone was found once. The chain joins TRBV27 to TRBJ1-5; D is perhaps TRBD1 (6 bases). CDR1 and CDR2 (germline): MNHEY, SMNVEV (reference sequence). This CDR3 comprises 15 residues. Trimming stripped 3 bases from V and 1 base from J, with 10 bases between. The CDR3 DNA follows: TGTGCCAGCAGTTTCGCTACAGGGAGCAATCAGCCCCAGCATTTT. Encoded protein: CASSFATGSNQPQHF.

The chain joins TRBV2 to TRBJ1-5, with a weak D call TRBD1 (6 bases). Germline V gene data show CDR1 as SNHLY and CDR2 as FYNNEI. With 8 bases removed from V and 2 bases from J, the gap between germline ends came to 13 bases. CDR3 length equals 14 residues. As DNA, the CDR3 is TGTGCCAGCGCCTCAGGGGTTGGCAATCAGCCCCAGCATTTT. Translating gives CASASGVGNQPQHF.

The rearrangement joins TRBV4-1 to TRBJ1-5; D gene uncertain. The CDR3 loop spans 13 amino acids. In germline, CDR1 is MGHRA, CDR2 YSYEKL. V lost 1 base and J lost 6, with 7 bases in between. This CDR3 is CASSQGLTQPQHF. DNA of the CDR3: TGCGCCAGCAGCCAAGGCTTAACTCAGCCCCAGCATTTT.

The chain is built from TRBV4-3 and TRBJ2-7, with D unclear. CDR3 size: 13 residues. Germline CDR1 and CDR2: LGHNA and YSLEER. V was shortened by 0 bases and J by 1 base, with 4 bases between the two germline ends. The chain's CDR3 is CASSQDGSYEQYF. The CDR3 DNA reads TGCGCCAGCAGCCAAGACGGATCCTACGAGCAGTACTTC.

The chain uses TRBV2 and TRBJ2-7; 8 nucleotides agree with TRBD1. Germline V gene data show CDR1 as SNHLY and CDR2 as FYNNEI. Trimming at V came to 5 bases and at J to 5 bases, leaving 5 bases not matched to a gene. The CDR3 sequence is 13 residues long. The CDR3 here is CASSPGQGHEQYF. As DNA, the CDR3 is TGTGCCAGCAGTCCTGGACAGGGCCACGAGCAGTACTTC.

This clone was picked up a small number of times. The chain links TRBV29-1 to TRBJ2-2, with 8 nucleotides matching TRBD1. The germline V gene encodes CDR1 SQVTM and CDR2 ANQGSEA. There are 12 residues in the CDR3. Trimming cost V 7 bases and J 4 bases; bases outside gene matches: 2. The CDR3: CSADRGTGELFF. The CDR3 region has the DNA TGCAGCGCCGACAGGGGCACCGGGGAGCTGTTTTTT.

The chain combines TRBV7-2 with TRBJ2-2; perhaps TRBD1 as D (6 bases). Trimming took 1 base from V and 2 from J, leaving 11 bases between them. This CDR3 has 16 residues. The V gene's germline CDR1 is SGHTA and CDR2 FQGNSA. The CDR3 bases are TGTGCCAGCAGCTTAGGATGGGGACACAACACCGGGGAGCTGTTTTTT. Residues: CASSLGWGHNTGELFF.

This clone was observed a handful of times. V is TRBV2 and J is TRBJ2-7; D call uncertain. Germline CDR1 SNHLY, CDR2 FYNNEI. The CDR3 covers 11 residues. Trimming shortened V by 7 bases and J by 1 base, and 5 bases separated the two germline ends. The CDR3 region is CASTGSYEQYF. CDR3 in DNA: TGTGCCAGCACAGGATCCTACGAGCAGTACTTC.

V and J are TRBV7-9 and TRBJ2-5, with 8 bases aligning to TRBD1. The V and J ends lost 5 bases and 3 bases, in that order; junction bases with no gene match: 2. The germline gives CDR1 SEHNR, CDR2 FQNEAQ (reference sequence). The CDR3 runs to 13 residues. In DNA form, the CDR3 reads TGTGCCAGCAGCGACAGGGGCGAAGAGACCCAGTACTTC. This gives the protein CASSDRGEETQYF.

This clone was seen a few times. The V call is TRBV2, the J call TRBJ1-1; tentative D call: TRBD1 (6 bases). The length of the CDR3 is 16 residues. The germline V and J ends were trimmed by 2 bases and 1 base, with 14 bases remaining between them. CDR1 is SNHLY and CDR2 is FYNNEI in the germline V gene. This CDR3 reads CASSETGAAGNTEAFF. In DNA form, the CDR3 reads TGTGCCAGCAGTGAAACGGGGGCGGCAGGGAACACTGAAGCTTTCTTT.

This clone was observed a handful of times. The rearrangement joins TRBV29-1 to TRBJ1-3; D unresolved. The germline gives CDR1 SQVTM, CDR2 ANQGSEA. The CDR3 has 14 amino acids. V dropped 7 bases and J dropped 0 bases, with 13 bases sitting between them. The CDR3 sequence is CSAPPLISGNTIYF. The CDR3, as DNA: TGCAGCGCTCCTCCTCTAATCTCTGGAAACACCATATATTTT.

This clone was counted only a few times. The V call is TRBV29-1, the J call TRBJ1-5, with TRBD1 matching over 7 bases. CDR3 length equals 14 residues. After removal of 4 bases from V and 1 base from J, the junction contained 4 bases not matched to a gene. CDR1 is SQVTM and CDR2 is ANQGSEA in the germline V gene. The CDR3 sequence: CSVVTGLSNQPQHF. In nucleotides, the CDR3 is TGCAGCGTTGTGACAGGGTTGAGCAATCAGCCCCAGCATTTT.

The rearrangement links TRBV30 to TRBJ1-4; no clear D gene. V was shortened by 3 bases and J by 8 bases, with 10 bases between the two germline ends. The CDR3 totals 12 residues. Germline V lookup: CDR1 GTSNPN, CDR2 SVGIG (reference sequence). The CDR3 loop is CAWRGNKEKLFF. In DNA, the CDR3 is TGTGCCTGGAGGGGGAACAAAGAAAAACTGTTTTTT.

The gene calls are TRBV7-9 and TRBJ1-2; 7 bases align to TRBD1. V lost 2 bases, J lost 8 bases, and 2 bases stayed unmatched. Germline loops: CDR1 SEHNR, CDR2 FQNEAQ (reference sequence). This CDR3 spans 12 amino acids. The CDR3 DNA reads as TGTGCCAGCAGCTTAACAGGGGAAGGCTACACCTTC. This sequence encodes CASSLTGEGYTF.

This chain links TRBV11-3 with TRBJ2-7; 10 bases are a match to TRBD2. The CDR3 contains 15 residues. After removal of 1 base from V and 4 bases from J, the junction contained 4 bases not matched to a gene. Germline V gene data show CDR1 as SGHNT and CDR2 as YENEEA. CDR3 sequence (DNA): TGTGCCAGCAGCTTAGTTCCTAGCGGGGGTTACGAGCAGTACTTC. This gives the protein CASSLVPSGGYEQYF.

As to this clone: This sample includes further DNA sequences coding for the same CDR3. The genes are TRBV12-5 and TRBJ1-2, with 7 bases that match TRBD1. The CDR3 runs 17 residues. The germline CDR1 and CDR2 sequences are LGHNT and FRNRAP. V was clipped by 0 bases and J by 2 bases; unmatched bases: 9. In DNA form, the CDR3 reads TGTGCTAGTGGTTTGGTAAGGGGGCAGGGGAGGAACTATGGCTACACCTTC. It translates to CASGLVRGQGRNYGYTF.

CDR3 loop: CASSLVFGTGWNTEAFF. The CDR3 nucleotides read TGTGCCAGCAGCTTGGTTTTCGGGACAGGGTGGAACACTGAAGCTTTCTTT. The genes are TRBV5-6 and TRBJ1-1; 9 nucleotides agree with TRBD1. CDR3 length equals 17 residues. From germline, CDR1 is SGHDT and CDR2 YYEEEE. The V and J ends lost 0 bases and 1 base, in that order; junction bases with no gene match: 7.

This chain links TRBV25-1 with TRBJ1-1; D remains ambiguous. This CDR3 is built from 12 residues. Germline V gives CDR1 MGHDK, CDR2 SYGVNS. Trimming removed 1 base from V and 9 bases from J, with 9 bases in between. This chain's CDR3 is CASSESGRKAFF. The CDR3 DNA reads TGTGCCAGCAGTGAATCAGGCAGAAAAGCTTTCTTT.

This rearrangement joins TRBV30 to TRBJ2-5; D is uncertain. Germline values: CDR1 GTSNPN, CDR2 SVGIG (reference sequence). The CDR3 has 11 amino acids. The V gene lost 5 bases and the J gene lost 9 bases, with 13 bases spanning the gap. Here the CDR3 reads CAWATLRAQYF. DNA of the CDR3: TGTGCCTGGGCCACCCTAAGGGCCCAGTACTTC.

V is TRBV6-1 and J is TRBJ2-5; TRBD2 is a possible D gene (6 bases). Germline CDR1 reads MNHNS; CDR2 reads SASEGT. The germline V and J ends were trimmed by 2 bases and 0 bases, with 13 bases remaining between them. The CDR3 contains 16 residues. CDR3 sequence (DNA): TGTGCCAGCAGTGAATCGGGCGGGGCGTACCAAGAGACCCAGTACTTC. Translation: CASSESGGAYQETQYF.

This chain joins TRBV30 and TRBJ2-2; no clear D gene. The CDR3 contains 14 residues. V shed 1 base and J shed 4 bases, with 10 bases lying between them. CDR1 GTSNPN and CDR2 SVGIG come from the germline V gene (reference sequence). CDR3 protein: CAWSGWWGTGELFF. The CDR3 DNA reads TGTGCCTGGAGTGGGTGGTGGGGCACCGGGGAGCTGTTTTTT.

This clone was found a few times. The DNA for the CDR3 is TGTGCCATCAGGGGACAGGGCTCTCAGCCCCAGCATTTT. As protein: CAIRGQGSQPQHF. The chain couples TRBV10-3 to TRBJ1-5, with 9 nucleotides matching TRBD1. The CDR3 totals 13 residues. The V segment lost 6 bases and the J segment 6 bases; nucleotides outside the gene matches: 3. In germline, CDR1 is ENHRY, CDR2 SYGVKD.

The chain has TRBV25-1 and TRBJ2-2; the D is unclear. From germline, CDR1 is MGHDK and CDR2 SYGVNS. Trimming took off 5 bases at V and 7 bases at J, with 14 bases between the two ends. The CDR3 extends over 14 amino acids. The CDR3 nucleotides are TGTGCCAGCAGTTCGTTTAGGGAAGGCGGGGAGCTGTTTTTT. Translating gives CASSSFREGGELFF.